This is a list of T cell receptor beta chains from one sample in a study of regulatory T cells in long-lasting Graves disease. Using its own MiXCR run on the multiplex PCR reads, TCRdb lists one record per CDR3 protein. Among roughly 430,000 distinct CDR3 sequences listed, around 20% were seen once. The sequencing used peripheral blood mononuclear cells (PBMCs), collected when the disease was refractory, from a patient treated with antithyroid drugs. The receptors originated from a female donor with Graves disease. The conserved cysteine and the conserved F or W are not part of the CDR3 here.

j_call | v_call | cdr3_aa
TRBJ2-7 | TRBV12-3/TRBV12-4 | ASSATSPPAYEQY
TRBJ2-5 | TRBV2 | ASRGRAGVQETQY
TRBJ1-4 | TRBV29-1 | SVGESGNGEKLF
TRBJ2-7 | TRBV7-8 | ASSLAVDGELPSYEQY
TRBJ2-5 | TRBV5-5 | ASSWTGAVQETQY
TRBJ2-2 | TRBV12-3/TRBV12-4 | ASSRQGGGELF
TRBJ2-5 | TRBV7-9 | ASSLTGRGETQY
TRBJ1-5 | TRBV6-2/TRBV6-3 | ASSRAPKAPGQGPFHQPQH
TRBJ1-5 | TRBV6-1 | ASSPYGGDQPQH
TRBJ2-7 | TRBV6-1 | ASSPVGAYEQY
TRBJ2-5 | TRBV28 | ASSDPGTGGTQY
TRBJ2-7 | TRBV9 | ASSVGAGVAEQY
TRBJ2-7 | TRBV7-6 | ASSLASGSQREQY
TRBJ2-3 | TRBV7-8 | ASSLEVAGLAQDTQY
TRBJ2-5 | TRBV13 | ASSLRRLQETQY
TRBJ2-2 | TRBV20-1 | SASRPNTGELF
TRBJ2-2 | TRBV28 | ASSPGGYPNTGELF
TRBJ1-5 | TRBV20-1 | SARNPGTGANQPQH
TRBJ2-7 | TRBV2 | ATRDRLAYEQY
TRBJ2-2 | TRBV9 | ASSVGPGQGNTRELF
TRBJ1-1 | TRBV7-9 | ASSLNRDAEAF
TRBJ1-4 | TRBV11-2 | ASSLADRTEKLF
TRBJ2-7 | TRBV7-9 | ASSLDGIDHKQY
TRBJ1-1 | TRBV12-3/TRBV12-4 | ASRTGQGTEAF
TRBJ1-2 | TRBV12-3/TRBV12-4 | ASRKGHNIYGYT
TRBJ2-1 | TRBV2 | ASSVDLRNEQF
TRBJ2-1 | TRBV27 | ASSSLSDEQF
TRBJ2-1 | TRBV10-3 | AISEDLMAGEGYNEQF
TRBJ1-5 | TRBV27 | ASSAGQGGNQPQH
TRBJ1-3 | TRBV15 | ATSRVAQSSGNTIY
TRBJ2-5 | TRBV2 | AGRTDQETQY
TRBJ2-7 | TRBV28 | ASINRGTGEQY
TRBJ2-3 | TRBV28 | ASSPGRGTDTQY
TRBJ1-1 | TRBV7-2 | ASSSTYRVRTEAF
TRBJ1-2 | TRBV2 | ASSENFGSTNGYT
TRBJ1-4 | TRBV20-1 | SAGLSTGRVF
TRBJ2-7 | TRBV7-8 | ASSTQLGITYEQY
TRBJ1-1 | TRBV28 | ASSLPERGLPAF
TRBJ2-7 | TRBV20-1 | SARPRGGGAEQY
TRBJ2-4 | TRBV29-1 | SVEMGYEAKNIQY
TRBJ1-6 | TRBV29-1 | SVEQHDRSSYNSPLH
TRBJ1-6 | TRBV28 | ASRPTQGNSPLH
TRBJ1-6 | TRBV30 | AWSVGARGRSPLH
TRBJ1-1 | TRBV28 | ASSQNRGQEAF
TRBJ2-1 | TRBV3-1 | ASSQAVSGNEQF
TRBJ2-7 | TRBV7-6 | ASSPRTGTGIYEQY